This T cell receptor beta chain was identified during a study of T-cell memory formation after mild COVID-19. TCRdb reprocessed the 5' RACE reads via MiXCR and lists one record per CDR3 protein. The sample has approximately 480,000 distinct CDR3 sequences; over 15% are singletons. A remark on this clonotype: One end of the junction is discordant with germline, which a read error may explain.

Sequencing input: PBMCs or a T cell subset sorted from them (not recorded which). The source is an adult woman who had mild COVID-19 (a few samples of this study predate the infection). Cell type and time point are not known.

Here the CDR3 reads CASTQTGYNEQFF. The CDR3 DNA reads TGTGCCAGCACCCAAACGGGGTACAATGAGCAGTTCTTC. This chain connects TRBV14 to TRBJ2-1; D is perhaps TRBD2 (5 bases). CDR1 and CDR2 (germline): SGHDN, FVKESK. This CDR3 is 13 amino acids long.